This is a list of T cell receptor beta chains from one sample in a study of blood T cell repertoires in COVID-19. Some clones are missing from TCRdb's copy, which holds only in-frame ones; the method was immunoSEQ multiplex PCR. The data hold about 140,000 clones, with over 75% observed a single time. The sample was peripheral blood. These receptors came from a woman between 45 and 60 years old with acute or convalescent COVID-19. CDR3s include the opening cysteine and the closing phenylalanine or tryptophan. The order of the fields is clone size, J gene, CDR3 length, V gene, D gene, CDR3 DNA, CDR3 protein. A D gene is named only where the DNA matches it firmly. Not every row has a clone size; where given, it reads once, few, many or a size class.

>.|TRBJ1-5|15|TRBV6-4|.
TGTGCCAGCAGGCGGGAGGCAGATAGCAATCAGCCCCAGCATTTT
CASRREADSNQPQHF
>.|TRBJ2-1|14|TRBV4-1|TRBD1
TGCGCCAGCAGCCAAGAACAGGGGGCTTATGAGCAGTTCTTC
CASSQEQGAYEQFF
>.|TRBJ2-5|12|TRBV30|TRBD2
TGTGCCCGGACTAGAATCCAAGAGACCCAGTACTTC
CARTRIQETQYF
>.|TRBJ1-1|15|TRBV7-9|.
TGTGCCAGCAGCCGATCTTTAGGGGGGGACACTGAAGCTTTCTTT
CASSRSLGGDTEAFF
>.|TRBJ1-1|14|TRBV7-2|TRBD1
TGTGCCAGCAGCTCGGGACAGGGGAACACTGAAGCTTTCTTT
CASSSGQGNTEAFF
>.|TRBJ1-5|17|TRBV6-1|.
TGTGCCAGCAGTGCACCATCGGGGGGAAGGAGCAATCAGCCCCAGCATTTT
CASSAPSGGRSNQPQHF
>.|TRBJ1-4|13|TRBV6-5|TRBD1
TGTGCCAGCGTCGGGACAGGGGAAGAAAAACTGTTTTTT
CASVGTGEEKLFF
>.|TRBJ2-3|16|TRBV5-1|.
TGCGCCAGCAGCCAGACGGGACTTGGAACTGGAAATACGCAGTATTTT
CASSQTGLGTGNTQYF
>.|TRBJ2-1|11|TRBV7-2|.
TGTGCCAGCAGCTTGGAGTATGAGCAGTTCTTC
CASSLEYEQFF
>.|TRBJ1-4|15|TRBV19|.
TGTGCCACCTCTCTTGGGGGGGCGGCTATGGAAAAACTGTTTTTT
CATSLGGAAMEKLFF
>.|TRBJ1-1|12|TRBV5-6|.
TGTGCCAGCCAGAACAGACCCACTGAAGCTTTCTTT
CASQNRPTEAFF
>.|TRBJ1-2|14|TRBV7-9|.
TGTGCCAGCAGCACGCTCAGAGAATCAGGGGGCTACACCTTC
CASSTLRESGGYTF
>.|TRBJ2-5|15|TRBV4-1|.
TGCGCCAGCAGCCAAAGGGGGGCGGGAGCGGAGACCCAGTACTTC
CASSQRGAGAETQYF
>few|TRBJ1-1|16|TRBV7-9|TRBD1
TGTGCCAGCAACTCCGGCCCCAGGGGGAAGAAAACTGAAGCTTTCTTT
CASNSGPRGKKTEAFF
>.|TRBJ2-6|17|TRBV5-1|TRBD2
TGCGCCAGCAGCTGGGGGGGTCCTACTGCTGGGGCCAACGTCCTGACTTTC
CASSWGGPTAGANVLTF
>few|TRBJ2-7|14|TRBV19|.
TGTGCCAGTAGTATCAGACACCCTTCCTACGAGCAGTACTTC
CASSIRHPSYEQYF
>once|TRBJ1-4|13|TRBV3-1/TRBV3-2|.
TGTGCCAGCAGCCAAAGCGGGGGCGAAAAACTGTTTTTT
CASSQSGGEKLFF
>.|TRBJ2-3|15|TRBV4-3|TRBD1
TGCGCCAGCAGCCAGTTGACAGGGAACACAGATACGCAGTATTTT
CASSQLTGNTDTQYF
>.|TRBJ1-4|13|TRBV2|.
TGTGCCACGTTCCGGGAGGGGGAGGAAAAACTGTTTTTT
CATFREGEEKLFF
>many|TRBJ1-2|15|TRBV6-1|TRBD1
TGTGCCAGCAGTGAAGAATCGACAGGGGCATATGGCTACACCTTC
CASSEESTGAYGYTF
>.|TRBJ2-5|15|TRBV5-1|TRBD2
TGCGCCAGCGGGTTGTCACTAGCGGGGCAAGAGACCCAGTACTTC
CASGLSLAGQETQYF
>.|TRBJ2-1|15|TRBV3-1/TRBV3-2|TRBD2
TGTGCCAGCAGCCGGAGCGGGGGTTTTATGAATGAGCAGTTCTTC
CASSRSGGFMNEQFF
>.|TRBJ1-1|15|TRBV11-1|.
TGTGCCAGCAGCTTAGTACGCCAGGGACTAACTGAAGCTTTCTTT
CASSLVRQGLTEAFF
>.|TRBJ1-1|16|TRBV4-3|TRBD1
TGCGCCAGCAGCCGCGGACAGGGCTCCCTAAGCTCTGAAGCTTTCTTT
CASSRGQGSLSSEAFF
>.|TRBJ1-2|14|TRBV6-2/TRBV6-3|.
TGTGCCAGCAGCCCCCGCGGACAGTTATATGGCTACACCTTC
CASSPRGQLYGYTF
>once|TRBJ1-6|14|TRBV7-2|.
TGTGCCAGCAGCTTTATGAGCTGGGCGAGACCCCTCCACTTT
CASSFMSWARPLHF
>.|TRBJ2-7|13|TRBV9|TRBD2
TGTGCCAGCAGCGTAGTTGGGGGGGACGAGCAGTACTTC
CASSVVGGDEQYF
>.|TRBJ2-3|13|TRBV6-6|TRBD1
TGTGCCAGTGGACAGGGAGGCACAGATACGCAGTATTTT
CASGQGGTDTQYF
>.|TRBJ2-3|13|TRBV7-9|.
TGTGCCAGCAGCCTCTCCGGGACAGATACGCAGTATTTT
CASSLSGTDTQYF
>.|TRBJ1-4|17|TRBV25-1|.
TGTGCCAGCAGTGGCTTTTTGGACAGTTACTTTAATGAAAAACTGTTTTTT
CASSGFLDSYFNEKLFF
>.|TRBJ2-5|15|TRBV7-2|.
TGTGCCAGCAGCTTAGACTCGACTGCCCAAGAGACCCAGTACTTC
CASSLDSTAQETQYF